The rows below give T cell receptor beta chains drawn from one sample of a study of response to subunit inactivated influenza vaccine. TCRdb redid the calling of the RT-PCR reads with MiXCR, one entry per CDR3 protein. The data contain 300,000 to 350,000 distinct CDR3 sequences, approximately 20% of them singletons. The sequencing used PBMCs from blood, collected less than 22 months after vaccination. These receptors all come from a man between 50 and 70 years old who received an inactivated influenza vaccine. CDR3s include the opening cysteine and the closing phenylalanine or tryptophan. A D gene is named only where the DNA matches it firmly. Only some rows state a clone size, as once, few, many or a class for expanded clones.

J | V | D | size | DNA | CDR3
TRBJ2-7 | TRBV29-1 | NA | few | TGCAGCGCTTCGGACCGATACTACGAGCAGTACTTC | CSASDRYYEQYF
TRBJ2-7 | TRBV27 | TRBD1 | few | TGTGCCAGCAGTCCAGGGGGCAATTTTTACGAGCAGTACTTC | CASSPGGNFYEQYF
TRBJ1-6 | TRBV25-1 | NA | NA | TGTGCCAGCAGCTCATCCCCCGTTGATGTCCTCCACTTT | CASSSSPVDVLHF
TRBJ2-2 | TRBV24-1 | NA | few | TGTGCCACCAGTAATACGGGTTCAGCGGCCGGGGAGCTGTTTTTT | CATSNTGSAAGELFF
TRBJ2-7 | TRBV7-2 | TRBD2 | NA | TGTGCCAGCAGCTTAGCGCTGGCTAGCGGGAGGCTCGACGAGCAGTACTTC | CASSLALASGRLDEQYF
TRBJ1-1 | TRBV20-1 | NA | few | TGCAGTGCTGGAATGCTCGGTTCCGGGTTTGGGACTGAAGCTTTCTTT | CSAGMLGSGFGTEAFF
TRBJ2-5 | TRBV29-1 | TRBD1 | NA | TGCAGCGTTGAATGGTTACCGGGACAGGGGCAAGAGACCCAGTACTTC | CSVEWLPGQGQETQYF
TRBJ1-2 | TRBV12-3/TRBV12-4 | NA | NA | TGTGCCAGCAGTCCTGAAGACGGCAACTATGGCTACACCTTC | CASSPEDGNYGYTF
TRBJ1-6 | TRBV4-1 | TRBD1 | NA | TGCGCCAGCAGCCAAGATTTGAGACAGGGGAATTCATCCCTCCACTTT | CASSQDLRQGNSSLHF
TRBJ2-3 | TRBV2 | NA | NA | TGTGCCAGCAGTGAATTTCGGGACACGTCGAAAAGTGCAGATACGCAGTATTTT | CASSEFRDTSKSADTQYF
TRBJ1-2 | TRBV4-1 | NA | NA | TGCGCCAGCAGCCAAGATTCCTGGACAGCCTATGGCTACACCTTC | CASSQDSWTAYGYTF
TRBJ1-1 | TRBV12-3/TRBV12-4 | NA | few | TGTGCCAGCAGTTTTGGGCGTAGGGGGGTTGGTGAAGCTTTCTTT | CASSFGRRGVGEAFF
TRBJ1-6 | TRBV5-1 | TRBD1 | many | TGCGCCAGCAGCGACGGACAGGCCCAGGATAATTCACCCCTCCACTTT | CASSDGQAQDNSPLHF
TRBJ1-4 | TRBV20-1 | NA | few | TGCAGTGCTAGCAGTGCAACTAATGAAAAACTGTTTTTT | CSASSATNEKLFF
TRBJ2-7 | TRBV5-5 | NA | NA | TGTGCCAGCAGCTTGGCTGCCAACTCCTACGAGCAGTACTTC | CASSLAANSYEQYF
TRBJ2-1 | TRBV7-6 | TRBD2 | few | TGTGCCAGCAGATCGAGCGGGGGGTACAATGAGCAGTTATTC | CASRSSGGYNEQLF
TRBJ1-2 | TRBV6-1 | TRBD1 | NA | TGTGCCAGCAGAACGGACAGGCGCTATGGCTACACCTTC | CASRTDRRYGYTF
TRBJ1-2 | TRBV29-1 | TRBD1 | NA | TGCAGCGTCCCGGACAGGGGGCTCTACACCTTC | CSVPDRGLYTF
TRBJ1-5 | TRBV6-5 | TRBD1 | few | TGTGCCAGCAGTTACCTGGCAGGGGGCTCCAATCAGCCCCAGCATTTT | CASSYLAGGSNQPQHF
TRBJ1-3 | TRBV4-1 | NA | NA | TGCGCCAGCAGCTGGTCCGATGGGGGGCCTGGAAACACCATATATTTT | CASSWSDGGPGNTIYF
TRBJ1-5 | TRBV12-3/TRBV12-4 | NA | few | TGTGCCAGCAGTTTGGGAAGGGTTTATCAGCCCCAGCATTTT | CASSLGRVYQPQHF
TRBJ2-3 | TRBV28 | TRBD2 | NA | TGTGCCAGCGGACTAGCGGGAGGGACAGATACGCAGTATTTT | CASGLAGGTDTQYF
TRBJ1-2 | TRBV23-1 | NA | few | TGCGCCAGCAGCCAGACTCGGTCTAACTATGGCTACACCTTC | CASSQTRSNYGYTF
TRBJ2-3 | TRBV10-2 | NA | NA | TGCGCCAGCAGTGACTGGCACCCGGCGGGCACAGATACGCAGTATTTT | CASSDWHPAGTDTQYF
TRBJ2-3 | TRBV7-3 | NA | NA | TGTGCCAGCAGCTTATCCCCTGGGGAACCTACGCAGTATTTT | CASSLSPGEPTQYF
TRBJ1-1 | TRBV3-1 | NA | few | TGTGCCAGCAGCCGAGGACTGATCATGAACACTGAAGCTTTCTTT | CASSRGLIMNTEAFF
TRBJ1-1 | TRBV18 | NA | many | TGTGCCAGCTCACTCGTAATGACAGTTAATGCTGAAGCTTTCTTT | CASSLVMTVNAEAFF
TRBJ2-2 | TRBV12-3/TRBV12-4 | NA | few | TGTGCCAGCAGTTTGGCCATTGCGAACACCGGGGAGCTGTTTTTT | CASSLAIANTGELFF
TRBJ2-2 | TRBV10-3 | NA | few | TGTGCCATCAGTGAGTCAACACTAGTTCCCGCCGGGGAGCTGTTTTTT | CAISESTLVPAGELFF
TRBJ2-5 | TRBV4-1 | NA | NA | TGCGCCAGCAGCCAGACTTCGACCCAAGAGACCCAGTACTTC | CASSQTSTQETQYF
TRBJ1-2 | TRBV7-2 | NA | NA | TGTGCCAGCAGCGACAGGAGGGCCATCACAAATGGCTACACCTTC | CASSDRRAITNGYTF
TRBJ1-6 | TRBV4-3 | TRBD1 | NA | TGCGCCAGCAGCCAAGGGGGACAGACTAATTCACCCCTCCACTTT | CASSQGGQTNSPLHF
TRBJ1-4 | TRBV20-1 | TRBD1 | NA | TGCAGTGCTAGGACAGGGGGCCGGGTTGAAAAACTGTTTTTT | CSARTGGRVEKLFF
TRBJ1-5 | TRBV7-9 | TRBD1 | many | TGTGCCAGCAGCACAGGGGGCGAACAGCCCCAGCATTTT | CASSTGGEQPQHF
TRBJ1-5 | TRBV6-1 | NA | many | TGTGCCAGCACTCCAATATACCCCCCCTCTAATCAGCCCCAGCATTTT | CASTPIYPPSNQPQHF
TRBJ2-3 | TRBV5-1 | NA | NA | TGCGCCAGCAGCTCCAGCAGATACACAGATACGCAGTATTTT | CASSSSRYTDTQYF
TRBJ1-2 | TRBV5-1 | TRBD1 | many | TGCGCCAGCAGCCCCCCCCCGTCCGGGACAGGGGTAGATGGCTACACCTTC | CASSPPPSGTGVDGYTF
TRBJ1-2 | TRBV19 | NA | NA | TGTGCCAGTAGAGGGACATCTAACTATGGCTACACCTTC | CASRGTSNYGYTF
TRBJ1-1 | TRBV6-5 | NA | few | TGTGCCAGCAGTTACTCGGGCTTTTTAAGCACTGAAGCTTTCTTT | CASSYSGFLSTEAFF
TRBJ1-2 | TRBV7-9 | NA | few | TGTGCCAGCAGCTTAATCCCGAGGAAGAGCTATGGCTACACCTTC | CASSLIPRKSYGYTF